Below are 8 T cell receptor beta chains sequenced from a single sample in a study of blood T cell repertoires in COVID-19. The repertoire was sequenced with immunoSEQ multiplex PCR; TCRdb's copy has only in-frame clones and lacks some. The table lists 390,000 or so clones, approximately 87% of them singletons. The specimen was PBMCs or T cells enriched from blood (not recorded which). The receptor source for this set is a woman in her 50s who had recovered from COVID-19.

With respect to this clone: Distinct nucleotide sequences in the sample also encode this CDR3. CDR3 region: CSVARGTEAFF. DNA for the CDR3: TGCAGCGTTGCACGGGGGACTGAAGCTTTCTTT. This rearrangement joins TRBV29-1 to TRBJ1-1, with D maybe TRBD1 (5 bases). Deletions cut 4 bases from V and 5 bases from J, with 8 bases between. This CDR3 has 11 amino acids. The V gene's germline CDR1 is SQVTM and CDR2 ANQGSEA.

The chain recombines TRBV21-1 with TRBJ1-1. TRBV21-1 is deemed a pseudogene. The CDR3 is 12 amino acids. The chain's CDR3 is CASSTSRGEAFF. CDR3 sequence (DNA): TGTGCCAGCAGCACTTCTCGGGGAGAAGCTTTCTTT.

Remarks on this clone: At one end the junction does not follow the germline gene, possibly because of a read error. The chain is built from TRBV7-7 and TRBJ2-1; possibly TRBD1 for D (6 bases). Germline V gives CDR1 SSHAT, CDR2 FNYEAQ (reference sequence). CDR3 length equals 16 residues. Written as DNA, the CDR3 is TGTGCTAGCAGCTCAGGGGCCCCGGGGTCCTACAATGAGCAGTTCTTC. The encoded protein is CASSSGAPGSYNEQFF. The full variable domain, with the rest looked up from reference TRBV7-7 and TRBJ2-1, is GAGVSQSPRYKVTKRGQDVTLRCDPISSHATLYWYQQALGQGPEFLTYFNYEAQPDKSGLPSDRFSAERPEGSISTLTIQRTEQRDSAMYRCASSSGAPGSYNEQFFGPGTRLTVL.

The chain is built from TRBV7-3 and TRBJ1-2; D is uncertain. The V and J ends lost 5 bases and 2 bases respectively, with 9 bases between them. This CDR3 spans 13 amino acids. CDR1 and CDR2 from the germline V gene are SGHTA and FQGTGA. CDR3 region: CASSPVPNYGYTF. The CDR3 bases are TGTGCCAGCAGCCCCGTCCCCAACTATGGCTACACCTTC.

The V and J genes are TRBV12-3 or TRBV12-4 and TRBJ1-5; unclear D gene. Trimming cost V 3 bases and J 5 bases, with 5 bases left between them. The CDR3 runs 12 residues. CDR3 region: CASSFSDQPQHF. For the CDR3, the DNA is TGTGCCAGCAGTTTCAGTGATCAGCCCCAGCATTTT.

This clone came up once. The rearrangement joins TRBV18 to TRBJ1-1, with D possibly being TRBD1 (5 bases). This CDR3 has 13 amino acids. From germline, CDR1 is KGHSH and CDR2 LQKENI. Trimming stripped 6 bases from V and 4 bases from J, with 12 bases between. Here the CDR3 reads CASSLRGGTEAFF. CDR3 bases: TGTGCCAGCTCGCTCCGGGGGGGCACTGAAGCTTTCTTT.

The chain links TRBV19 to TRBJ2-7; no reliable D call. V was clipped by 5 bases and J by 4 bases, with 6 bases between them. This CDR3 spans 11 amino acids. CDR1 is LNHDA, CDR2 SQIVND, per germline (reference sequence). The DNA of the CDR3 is TGTGCCAGTAGTGGGCAGTACGAGCAGTACTTC. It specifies CASSGQYEQYF.

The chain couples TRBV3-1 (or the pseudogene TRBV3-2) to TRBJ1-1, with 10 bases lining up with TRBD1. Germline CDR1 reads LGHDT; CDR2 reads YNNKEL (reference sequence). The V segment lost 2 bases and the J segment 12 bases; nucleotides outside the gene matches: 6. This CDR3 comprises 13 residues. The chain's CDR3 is CASSQYPGQGSFF. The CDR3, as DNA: TGTGCCAGCAGCCAATATCCGGGACAGGGGTCTTTCTTT.